This T cell receptor (beta chain) is drawn from a study of breast tumors, draining lymph nodes, adjacent tissues. Each CDR3 protein is one row after TCRdb ran MiXCR on the multiplex PCR reads. In the table there are fewer than 15,000 distinct CDR3 sequences, 55% to 65% of which are singletons. Points from the study as a whole: That most tumor T cells come from lymph nodes remained unproven. Luminal-like breast cancer showed significantly greater tumor-nontumor repertoire similarity than basal-like breast cancer did. Data fit most tumor T cells coming from lymph node, expanding in tumor. Tumor TCR diversity was below lymph nodes but above nontumor tissue.

Of note for this clonotype: The antigen remains undetermined.

Germline V gene lookup returns CDR1 SEHNR and CDR2 FQNEAQ (reference sequence). With 4 bases removed from V and 6 bases from J, the gap between germline ends came to 13 bases. CDR3 length: 15 residues. This TCR came from a female donor with breast cancer. Some clones in this sample may be carry-over from other donors' samples. The specimen sequenced was tumor-adjacent breast tissue. V is TRBV7-9 and J is TRBJ1-6, with D maybe TRBD1 (5 bases). The CDR3 reads CASSSTGTPNSPLHF. The CDR3 bases are TGTGCCAGCAGCTCCACCGGGACGCCTAATTCACCCCTCCACTTT.